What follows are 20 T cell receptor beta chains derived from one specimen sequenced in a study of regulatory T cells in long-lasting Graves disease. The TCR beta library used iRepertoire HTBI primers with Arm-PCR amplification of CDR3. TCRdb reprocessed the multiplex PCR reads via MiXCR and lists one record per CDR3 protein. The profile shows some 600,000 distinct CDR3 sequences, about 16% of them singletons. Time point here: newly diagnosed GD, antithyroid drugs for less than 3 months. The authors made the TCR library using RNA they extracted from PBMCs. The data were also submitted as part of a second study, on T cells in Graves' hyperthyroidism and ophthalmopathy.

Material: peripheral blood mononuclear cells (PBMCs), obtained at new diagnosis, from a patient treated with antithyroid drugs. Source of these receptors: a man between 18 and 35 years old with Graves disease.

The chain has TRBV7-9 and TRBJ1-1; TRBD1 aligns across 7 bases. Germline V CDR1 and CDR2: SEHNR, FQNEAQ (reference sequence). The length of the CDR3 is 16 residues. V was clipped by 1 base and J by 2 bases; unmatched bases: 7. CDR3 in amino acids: CASSLDQGGPNTEAFF. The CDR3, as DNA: TGTGCCAGCAGCTTAGATCAGGGGGGGCCAAACACTGAAGCTTTCTTT.

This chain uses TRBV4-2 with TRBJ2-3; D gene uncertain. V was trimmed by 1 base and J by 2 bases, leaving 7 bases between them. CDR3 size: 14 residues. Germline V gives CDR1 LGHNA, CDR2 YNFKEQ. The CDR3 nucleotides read TGTGCCAGCAGCCAAGGCGCGGACACAGATACGCAGTATTTT. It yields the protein CASSQGADTDTQYF.

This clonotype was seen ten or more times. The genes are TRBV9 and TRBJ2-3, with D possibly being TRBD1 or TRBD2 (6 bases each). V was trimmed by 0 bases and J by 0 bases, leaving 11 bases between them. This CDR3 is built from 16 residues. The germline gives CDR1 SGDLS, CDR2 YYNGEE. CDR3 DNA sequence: TGTGCCAGCAGCGTAGTAGGGGGGACTAGCACAGATACGCAGTATTTT. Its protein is CASSVVGGTSTDTQYF.

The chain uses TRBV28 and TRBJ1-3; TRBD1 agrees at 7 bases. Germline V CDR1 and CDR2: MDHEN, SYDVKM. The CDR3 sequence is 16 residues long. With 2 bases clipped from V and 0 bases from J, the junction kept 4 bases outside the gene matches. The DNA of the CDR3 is TGTGCCAGCAGTTTACCGACAGGGCGCTCTGGAAACACCATATATTTT. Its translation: CASSLPTGRSGNTIYF.

The CDR3 loop is CASSGGMGLAGYNEQFF. CDR3 nucleotide sequence: TGTGCCAGCAGTGGGGGGATGGGACTAGCGGGCTACAATGAGCAGTTCTTC. The rearrangement uses TRBV12-3 or TRBV12-4 and TRBJ2-1; 12 bases map to TRBD2. Unmatched junction bases numbered 8, after V lost 5 bases and J lost 3 bases. The CDR3 is made up of 17 amino acids.

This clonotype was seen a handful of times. The CDR3 DNA is TGTGCCAGCAGTGAAGGGACTTACGAGCAGTACTTC. Translated, it gives CASSEGTYEQYF. The chain uses TRBV2 and TRBJ2-7; weak D call: TRBD2 (5 bases). The length of the CDR3 is 12 residues. V was cut by 1 base and J by 4 bases, with 5 bases left in between. Germline V gives CDR1 SNHLY, CDR2 FYNNEI.

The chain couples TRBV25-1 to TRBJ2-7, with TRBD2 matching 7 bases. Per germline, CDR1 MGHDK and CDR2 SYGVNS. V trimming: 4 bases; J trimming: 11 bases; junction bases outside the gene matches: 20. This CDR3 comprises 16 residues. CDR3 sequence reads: CASSGIQAISRGGEYF. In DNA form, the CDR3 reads TGTGCCAGCAGTGGGATCCAGGCTATCTCGAGGGGAGGGGAGTACTTC.

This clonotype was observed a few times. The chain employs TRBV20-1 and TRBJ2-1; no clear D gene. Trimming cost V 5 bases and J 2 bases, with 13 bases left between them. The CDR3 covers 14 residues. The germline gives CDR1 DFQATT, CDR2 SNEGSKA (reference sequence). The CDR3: CSAAPAVTYNEQFF. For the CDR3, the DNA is TGCAGTGCTGCCCCGGCGGTTACCTACAATGAGCAGTTCTTC.

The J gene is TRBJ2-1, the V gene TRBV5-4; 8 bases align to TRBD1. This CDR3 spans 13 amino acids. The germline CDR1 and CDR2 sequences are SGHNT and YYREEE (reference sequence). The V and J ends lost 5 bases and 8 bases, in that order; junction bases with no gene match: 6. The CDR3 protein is CASSWDRSDEQFF. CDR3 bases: TGTGCCAGCAGTTGGGACAGGTCCGATGAGCAGTTCTTC.

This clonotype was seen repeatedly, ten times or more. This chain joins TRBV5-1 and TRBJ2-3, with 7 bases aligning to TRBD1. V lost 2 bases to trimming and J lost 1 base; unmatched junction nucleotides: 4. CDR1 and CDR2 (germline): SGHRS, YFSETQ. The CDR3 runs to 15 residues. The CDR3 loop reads CASSFVGGGTDTQYF. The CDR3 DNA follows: TGCGCCAGCAGCTTTGTAGGGGGCGGCACAGATACGCAGTATTTT.

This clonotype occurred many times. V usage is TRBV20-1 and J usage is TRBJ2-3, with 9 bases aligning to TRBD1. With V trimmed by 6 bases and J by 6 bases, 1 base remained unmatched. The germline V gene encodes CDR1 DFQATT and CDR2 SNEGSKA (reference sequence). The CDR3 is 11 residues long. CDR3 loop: CSAGTGDTQYF. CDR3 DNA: TGCAGTGCCGGGACAGGGGATACGCAGTATTTT.

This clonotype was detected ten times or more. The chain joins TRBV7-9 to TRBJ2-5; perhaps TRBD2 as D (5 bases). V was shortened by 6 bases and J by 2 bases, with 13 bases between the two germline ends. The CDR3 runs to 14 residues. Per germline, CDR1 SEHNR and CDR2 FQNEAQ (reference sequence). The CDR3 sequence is CASRSGGPQETQYF. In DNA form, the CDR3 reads TGTGCCAGCAGATCAGGAGGACCTCAAGAGACCCAGTACTTC.

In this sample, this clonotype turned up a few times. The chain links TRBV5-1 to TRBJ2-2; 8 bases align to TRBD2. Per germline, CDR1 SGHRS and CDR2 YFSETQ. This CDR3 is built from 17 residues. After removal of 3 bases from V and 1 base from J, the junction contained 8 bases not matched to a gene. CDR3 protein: CASSSVRAGGNTGELFF. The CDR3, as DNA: TGCGCCAGCAGCTCCGTACGCGCGGGAGGGAACACCGGGGAGCTGTTTTTT. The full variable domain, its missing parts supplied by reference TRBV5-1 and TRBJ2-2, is KAGVTQTPRYLIKTRGQQVTLSCSPISGHRSVSWYQQTPGQGLQFLFEYFSETQRNKGNFPGRFSGRQFSNSRSEMNVSTLELGDSALYLCASSSVRAGGNTGELFFGEGSRLTVL.

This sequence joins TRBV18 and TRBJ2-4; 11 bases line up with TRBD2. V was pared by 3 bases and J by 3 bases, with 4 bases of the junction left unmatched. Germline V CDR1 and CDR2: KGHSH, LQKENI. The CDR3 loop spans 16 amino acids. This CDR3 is CASSPGLAEGKNIQYF. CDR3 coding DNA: TGTGCCAGCTCACCGGGACTAGCGGAGGGCAAAAACATTCAGTACTTC.

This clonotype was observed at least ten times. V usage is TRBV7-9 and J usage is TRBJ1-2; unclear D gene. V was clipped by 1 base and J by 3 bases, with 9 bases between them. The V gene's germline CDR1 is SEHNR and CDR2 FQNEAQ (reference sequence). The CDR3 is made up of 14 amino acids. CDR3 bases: TGTGCCAGCAGCTTAGTGGGCAGTGACTATGGCTACACCTTC. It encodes CASSLVGSDYGYTF. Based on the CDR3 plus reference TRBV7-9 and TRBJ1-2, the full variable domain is DTGVSQNPRHKITKRGQNVTFRCDPISEHNRLYWYRQTLGQGPEFLTYFQNEAQLEKSRLLSDRFSAERPKGSFSTLEIQRTEQGDSAMYLCASSLVGSDYGYTFGSGTRLTVV.

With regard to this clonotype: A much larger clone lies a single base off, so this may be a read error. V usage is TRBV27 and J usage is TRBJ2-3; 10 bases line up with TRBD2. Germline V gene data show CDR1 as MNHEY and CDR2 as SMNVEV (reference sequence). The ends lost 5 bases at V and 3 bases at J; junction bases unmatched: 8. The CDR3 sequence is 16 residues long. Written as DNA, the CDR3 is TGTGCCAGCAGTCCTCTAGCGGGAGAGGAGACAGATACGCAGTATTTT. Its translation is CASSPLAGEETDTQYF.

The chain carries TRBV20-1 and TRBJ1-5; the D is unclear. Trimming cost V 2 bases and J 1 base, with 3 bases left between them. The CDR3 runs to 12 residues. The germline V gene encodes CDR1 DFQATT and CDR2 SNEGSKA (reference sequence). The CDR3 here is CSARPSNQPQHF. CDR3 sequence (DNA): TGCAGTGCTAGACCAAGCAATCAGCCCCAGCATTTT.

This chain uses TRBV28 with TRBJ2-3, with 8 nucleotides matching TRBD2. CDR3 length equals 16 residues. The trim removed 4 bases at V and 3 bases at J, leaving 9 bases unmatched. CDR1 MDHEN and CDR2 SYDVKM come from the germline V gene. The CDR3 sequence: CASSSPSGWTTDTQYF. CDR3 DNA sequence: TGTGCCAGCAGTTCCCCTAGCGGGTGGACTACAGATACGCAGTATTTT.

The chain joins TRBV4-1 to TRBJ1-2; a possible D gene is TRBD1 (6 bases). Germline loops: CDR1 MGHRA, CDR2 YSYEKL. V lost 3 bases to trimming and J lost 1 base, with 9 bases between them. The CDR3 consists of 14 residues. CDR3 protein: CASSQEGHNYGYTF. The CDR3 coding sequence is TGCGCCAGCAGCCAGGAGGGACATAACTATGGCTACACCTTC.

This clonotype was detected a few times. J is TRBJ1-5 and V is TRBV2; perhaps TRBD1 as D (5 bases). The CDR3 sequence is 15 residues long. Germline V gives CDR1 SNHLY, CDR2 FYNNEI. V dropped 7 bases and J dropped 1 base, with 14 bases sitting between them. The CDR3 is CASNIQGLSNQPQHF. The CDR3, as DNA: TGTGCCAGCAATATCCAGGGTCTGAGCAATCAGCCCCAGCATTTT.